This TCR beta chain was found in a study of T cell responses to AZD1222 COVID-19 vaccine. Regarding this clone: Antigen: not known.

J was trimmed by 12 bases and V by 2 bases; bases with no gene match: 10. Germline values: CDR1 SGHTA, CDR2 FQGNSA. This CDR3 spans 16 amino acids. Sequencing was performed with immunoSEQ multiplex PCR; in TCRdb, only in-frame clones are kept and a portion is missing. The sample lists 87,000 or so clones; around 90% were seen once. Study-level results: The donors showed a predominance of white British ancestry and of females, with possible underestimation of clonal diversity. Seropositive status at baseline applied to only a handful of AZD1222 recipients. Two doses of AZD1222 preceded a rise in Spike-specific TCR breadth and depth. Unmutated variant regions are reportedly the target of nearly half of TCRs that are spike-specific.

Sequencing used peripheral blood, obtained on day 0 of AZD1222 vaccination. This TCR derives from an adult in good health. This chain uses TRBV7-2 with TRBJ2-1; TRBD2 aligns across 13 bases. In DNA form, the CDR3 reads TGTGCCAGCAGCTTAACACTAGCGGGGGGGGATCCGCCGCAGTTCTTC. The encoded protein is CASSLTLAGGDPPQFF.